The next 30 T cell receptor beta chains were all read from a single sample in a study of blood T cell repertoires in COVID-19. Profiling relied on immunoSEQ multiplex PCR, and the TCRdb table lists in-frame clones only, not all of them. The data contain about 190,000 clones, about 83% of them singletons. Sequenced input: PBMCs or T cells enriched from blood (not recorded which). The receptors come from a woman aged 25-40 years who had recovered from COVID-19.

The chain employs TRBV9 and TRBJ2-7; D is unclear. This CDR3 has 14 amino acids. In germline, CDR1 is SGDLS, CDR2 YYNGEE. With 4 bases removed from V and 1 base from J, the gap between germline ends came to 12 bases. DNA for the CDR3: TGTGCCAGCAGCCCGTTGTCTAGTTCCTACGAGCAGTACTTC. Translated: CASSPLSSSYEQYF.

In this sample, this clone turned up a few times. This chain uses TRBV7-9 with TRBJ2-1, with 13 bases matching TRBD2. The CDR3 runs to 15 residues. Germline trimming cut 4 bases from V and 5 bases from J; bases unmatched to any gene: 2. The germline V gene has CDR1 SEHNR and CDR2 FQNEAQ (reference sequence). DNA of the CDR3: TGTGCCAGCAGCTCCACTAGCGGGAGGGACAATGAGCAGTTCTTC. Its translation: CASSSTSGRDNEQFF. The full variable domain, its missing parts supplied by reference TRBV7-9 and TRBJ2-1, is DTGVSQNPRHKITKRGQNVTFRCDPISEHNRLYWYRQTLGQGPEFLTYFQNEAQLEKSRLLSDRFSAERPKGSFSTLEIQRTEQGDSAMYLCASSSTSGRDNEQFFGPGTRLTVL.

CDR3 amino acids: CATSDPLSGTGAEQFF. As DNA, the CDR3 is TGTGCCACCAGTGATCCTCTGTCCGGGACAGGGGCTGAGCAGTTCTTC. The gene calls are TRBV24-1 and TRBJ2-1, with 10 bases aligning to TRBD1. Trimming removed 3 bases from V and 9 bases from J; junction bases left unmatched: 10. Germline CDR1 KGHDR, CDR2 SFDVKD. This CDR3 region has 16 residues.

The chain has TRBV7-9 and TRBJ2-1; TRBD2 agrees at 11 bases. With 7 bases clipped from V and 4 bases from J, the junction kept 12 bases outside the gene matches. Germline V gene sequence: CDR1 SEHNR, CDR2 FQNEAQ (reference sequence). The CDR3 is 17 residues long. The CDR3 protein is CASTLSTSGSWYNEQFF. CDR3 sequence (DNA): TGTGCCAGCACCTTGTCTACTAGCGGGAGTTGGTACAATGAGCAGTTCTTC.

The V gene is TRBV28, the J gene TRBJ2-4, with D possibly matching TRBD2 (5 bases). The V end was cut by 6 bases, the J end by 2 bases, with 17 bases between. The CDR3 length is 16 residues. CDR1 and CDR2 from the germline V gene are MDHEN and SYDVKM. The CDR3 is CASSPLSGIPKNIQYF. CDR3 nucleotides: TGTGCCAGCAGCCCCCTCAGCGGTATACCCAAAAACATTCAGTACTTC.

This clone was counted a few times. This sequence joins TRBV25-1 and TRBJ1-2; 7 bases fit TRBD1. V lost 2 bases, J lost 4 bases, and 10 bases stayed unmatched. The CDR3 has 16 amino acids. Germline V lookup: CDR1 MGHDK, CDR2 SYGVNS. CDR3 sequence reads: CASSELGTAQLYGYTF. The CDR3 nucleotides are TGTGCCAGCAGTGAACTTGGGACAGCGCAACTCTATGGCTACACCTTC.

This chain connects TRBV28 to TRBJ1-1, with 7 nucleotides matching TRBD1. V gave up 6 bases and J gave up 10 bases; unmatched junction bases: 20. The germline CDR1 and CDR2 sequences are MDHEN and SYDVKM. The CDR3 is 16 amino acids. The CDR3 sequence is CASSPPPKQGRRVAFF. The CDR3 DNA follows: TGTGCCAGCAGCCCCCCCCCTAAACAGGGGCGGAGGGTAGCTTTCTTT. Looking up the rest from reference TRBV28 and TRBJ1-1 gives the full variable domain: DVKVTQSSRYLVKRTGEKVFLECVQDMDHENMFWYRQDPGLGLRLIYFSYDVKMKEKGDIPEGYSVSREKKERFSLILESASTNQTSMYLCASSPPPKQGRRVAFFGQGTRLTVV.

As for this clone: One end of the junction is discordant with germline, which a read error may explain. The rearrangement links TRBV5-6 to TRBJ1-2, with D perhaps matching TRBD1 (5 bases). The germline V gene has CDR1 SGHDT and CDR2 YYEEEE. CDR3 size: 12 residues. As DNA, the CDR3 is TGTGCCAGCCAATTCGGGGGGACTGGCTGCACCTTC. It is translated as CASQFGGTGCTF.

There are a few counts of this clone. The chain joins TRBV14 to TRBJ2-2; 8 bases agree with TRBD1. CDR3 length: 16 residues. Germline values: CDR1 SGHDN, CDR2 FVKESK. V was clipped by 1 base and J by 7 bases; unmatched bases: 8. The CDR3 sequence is CASSQGLPGGIGELFF. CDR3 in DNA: TGTGCCAGCAGCCAAGGTCTGCCAGGGGGCATCGGGGAGCTGTTTTTT.

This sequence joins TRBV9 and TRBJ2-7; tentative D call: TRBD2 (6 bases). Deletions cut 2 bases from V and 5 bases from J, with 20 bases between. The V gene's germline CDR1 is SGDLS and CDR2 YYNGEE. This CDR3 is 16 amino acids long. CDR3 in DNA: TGTGCCAGCAGCGTCAGTCGTCGACTAGGGGACCACGAGCAGTACTTC. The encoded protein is CASSVSRRLGDHEQYF. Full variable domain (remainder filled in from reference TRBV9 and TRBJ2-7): DSGVTQTPKHLITATGQRVTLRCSPRSGDLSVYWYQQSLDQGLQFLIQYYNGEERAKGNILERFSAQQFPDLHSELNLSSLELGDSALYFCASSVSRRLGDHEQYFGPGTRLTVT.

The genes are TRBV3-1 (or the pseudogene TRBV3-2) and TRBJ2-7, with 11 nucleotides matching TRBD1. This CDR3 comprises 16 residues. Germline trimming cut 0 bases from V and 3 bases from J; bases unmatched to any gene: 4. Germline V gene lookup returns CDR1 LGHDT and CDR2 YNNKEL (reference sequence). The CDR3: CASSQDPGTGGYEQYF. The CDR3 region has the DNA TGTGCCAGCAGCCAAGATCCCGGGACAGGGGGCTACGAGCAGTACTTC.

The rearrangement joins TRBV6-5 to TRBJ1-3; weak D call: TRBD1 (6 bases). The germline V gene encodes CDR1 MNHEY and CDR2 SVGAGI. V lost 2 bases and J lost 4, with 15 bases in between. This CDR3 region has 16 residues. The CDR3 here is CASSYPRQDSGNTIYF. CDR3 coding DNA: TGTGCCAGCAGTTACCCCCGACAGGATTCAGGAAACACCATATATTTT.

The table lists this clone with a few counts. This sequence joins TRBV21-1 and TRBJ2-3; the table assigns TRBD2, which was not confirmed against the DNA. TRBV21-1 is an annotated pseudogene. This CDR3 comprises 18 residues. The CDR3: CASSNPTSGLQSTDTQYF. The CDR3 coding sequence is TGTGCCAGCAGCAATCCGACTAGCGGGCTACAGAGCACAGATACGCAGTATTTT.

The CDR3 DNA is TGTGCCAGCAGCACCCAGAAAGCAGGGGCTGGCTCTGGGGCCAACGTCCTGACTTTC. This codes for CASSTQKAGAGSGANVLTF. The gene calls are TRBV7-9 and TRBJ2-6, with a weak D call TRBD1 (6 bases). Per the germline V gene, CDR1 is SEHNR and CDR2 is FQNEAQ (reference sequence). V was shortened by 5 bases and J by 0 bases, with 20 bases between the two germline ends. The CDR3 spans 19 residues.

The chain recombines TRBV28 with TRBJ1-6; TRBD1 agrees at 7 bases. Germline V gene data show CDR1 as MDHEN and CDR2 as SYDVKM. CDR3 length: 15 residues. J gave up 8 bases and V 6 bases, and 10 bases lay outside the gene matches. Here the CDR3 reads CASREETGFDSPLHF. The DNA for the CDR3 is TGTGCCAGCAGAGAAGAGACAGGGTTCGATTCACCCCTCCACTTT. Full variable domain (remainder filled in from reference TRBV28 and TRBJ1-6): DVKVTQSSRYLVKRTGEKVFLECVQDMDHENMFWYRQDPGLGLRLIYFSYDVKMKEKGDIPEGYSVSREKKERFSLILESASTNQTSMYLCASREETGFDSPLHFGNGTRLTVT.

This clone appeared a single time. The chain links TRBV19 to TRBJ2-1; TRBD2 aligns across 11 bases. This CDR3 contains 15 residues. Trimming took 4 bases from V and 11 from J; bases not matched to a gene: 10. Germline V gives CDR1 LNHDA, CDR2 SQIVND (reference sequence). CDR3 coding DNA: TGTGCCAGTAGTACCTCAACTAGCGGGGGTGTGAAGCAGTTCTTC. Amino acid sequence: CASSTSTSGGVKQFF.

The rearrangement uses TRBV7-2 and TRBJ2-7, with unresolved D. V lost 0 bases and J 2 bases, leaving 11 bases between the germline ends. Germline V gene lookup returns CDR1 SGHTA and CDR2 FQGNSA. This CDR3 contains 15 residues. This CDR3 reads CASSLADIPTYEQYF. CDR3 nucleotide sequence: TGTGCCAGCAGCTTAGCAGACATTCCTACCTACGAGCAGTACTTC.

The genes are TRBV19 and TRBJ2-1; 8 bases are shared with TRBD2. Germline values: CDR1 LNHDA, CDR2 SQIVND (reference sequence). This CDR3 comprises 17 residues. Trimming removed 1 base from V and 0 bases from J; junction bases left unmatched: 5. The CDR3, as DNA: TGTGCCAGTAGTATAGCGGCTAGCGGGTCCTCCTACAATGAGCAGTTCTTC. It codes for CASSIAASGSSYNEQFF.

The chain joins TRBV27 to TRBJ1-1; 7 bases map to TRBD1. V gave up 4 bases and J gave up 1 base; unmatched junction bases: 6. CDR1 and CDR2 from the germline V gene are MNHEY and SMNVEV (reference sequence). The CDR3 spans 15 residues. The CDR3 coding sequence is TGTGCCAGCAGTTCTCGGGGACAGAGGAACACTGAAGCTTTCTTT. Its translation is CASSSRGQRNTEAFF.

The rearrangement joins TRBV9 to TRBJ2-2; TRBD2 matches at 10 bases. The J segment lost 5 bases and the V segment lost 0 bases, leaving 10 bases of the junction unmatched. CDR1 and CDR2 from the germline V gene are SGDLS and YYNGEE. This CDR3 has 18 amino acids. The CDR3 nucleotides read TGTGCCAGCAGCGTAGCTGGGAAGCGGGAGGGCCTAACCGGGGAGCTGTTTTTT. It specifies CASSVAGKREGLTGELFF.

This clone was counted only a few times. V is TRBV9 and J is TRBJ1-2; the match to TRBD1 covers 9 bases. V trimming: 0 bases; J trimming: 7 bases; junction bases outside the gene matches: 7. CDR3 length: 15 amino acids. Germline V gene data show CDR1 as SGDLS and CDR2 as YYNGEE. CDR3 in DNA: TGTGCCAGCAGCGTAGGGGGGACAGGGCGAGGTGGCTACACCTTC. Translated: CASSVGGTGRGGYTF.

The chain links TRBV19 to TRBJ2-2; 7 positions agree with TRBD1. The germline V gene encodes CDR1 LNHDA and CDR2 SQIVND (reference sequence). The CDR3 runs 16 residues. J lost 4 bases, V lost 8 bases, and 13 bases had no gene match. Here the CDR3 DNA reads TGTGCCAGTCGTGAGGGGGCAGGGAACCCCACCGGGGAGCTGTTTTTT. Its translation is CASREGAGNPTGELFF.

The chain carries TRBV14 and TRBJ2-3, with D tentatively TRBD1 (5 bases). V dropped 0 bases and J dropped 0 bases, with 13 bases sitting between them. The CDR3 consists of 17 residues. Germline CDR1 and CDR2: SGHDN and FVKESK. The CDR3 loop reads CASSQDLADTSTDTQYF. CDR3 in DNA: TGTGCCAGCAGCCAAGATCTGGCGGACACTAGCACAGATACGCAGTATTTT.

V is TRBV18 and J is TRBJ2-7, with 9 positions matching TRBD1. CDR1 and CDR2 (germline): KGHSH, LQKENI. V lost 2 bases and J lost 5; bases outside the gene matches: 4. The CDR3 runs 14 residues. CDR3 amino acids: CASSPSGQGDEQYF. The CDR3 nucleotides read TGTGCCAGCTCACCATCGGGACAGGGTGACGAGCAGTACTTC.

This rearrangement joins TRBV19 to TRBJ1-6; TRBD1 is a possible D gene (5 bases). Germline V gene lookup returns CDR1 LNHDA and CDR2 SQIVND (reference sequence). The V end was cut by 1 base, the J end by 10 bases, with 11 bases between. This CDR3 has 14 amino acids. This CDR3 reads CASSIVTGESPLHF. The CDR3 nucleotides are TGTGCCAGTAGTATAGTTACAGGCGAATCACCCCTCCACTTT.

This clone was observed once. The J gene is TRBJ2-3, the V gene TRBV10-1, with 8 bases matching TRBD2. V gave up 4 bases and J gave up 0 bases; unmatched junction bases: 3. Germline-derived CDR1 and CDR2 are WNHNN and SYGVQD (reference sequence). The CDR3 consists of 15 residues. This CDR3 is CASSVAGTSTDTQYF. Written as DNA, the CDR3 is TGCGCCAGCAGTGTAGCGGGGACTAGCACAGATACGCAGTATTTT.

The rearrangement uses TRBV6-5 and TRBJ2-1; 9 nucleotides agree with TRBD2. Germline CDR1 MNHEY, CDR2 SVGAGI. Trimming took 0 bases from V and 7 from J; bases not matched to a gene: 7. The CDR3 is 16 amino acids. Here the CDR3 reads CASSYSLAGSLNEQFF. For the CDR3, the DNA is TGTGCCAGCAGTTACTCCCTAGCGGGGAGTCTAAATGAGCAGTTCTTC.

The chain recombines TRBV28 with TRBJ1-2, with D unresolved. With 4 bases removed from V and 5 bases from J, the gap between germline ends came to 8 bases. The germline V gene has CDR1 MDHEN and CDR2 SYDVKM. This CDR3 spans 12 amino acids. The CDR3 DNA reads TGTGCCAGCAGTTATGTTTCTTATGGCTACACCTTC. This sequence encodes CASSYVSYGYTF.

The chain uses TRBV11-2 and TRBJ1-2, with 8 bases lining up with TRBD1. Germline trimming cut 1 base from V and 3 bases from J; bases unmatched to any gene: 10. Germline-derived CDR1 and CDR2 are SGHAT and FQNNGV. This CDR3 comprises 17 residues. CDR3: CASSLGGRQGAHYGYTF. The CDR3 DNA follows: TGTGCCAGCAGCTTAGGGGGGCGGCAGGGGGCTCACTATGGCTACACCTTC.

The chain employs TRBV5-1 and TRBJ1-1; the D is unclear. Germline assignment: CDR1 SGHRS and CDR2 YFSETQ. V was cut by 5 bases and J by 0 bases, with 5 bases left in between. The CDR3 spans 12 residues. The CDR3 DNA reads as TGCGCCAGCAGACAACTGAACACTGAAGCTTTCTTT. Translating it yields CASRQLNTEAFF.